This T cell receptor beta chain comes out of a study of blood T cell repertoires in COVID-19. V lost 1 base to trimming and J lost 7 bases, with 7 bases between them. The CDR3 extends over 12 amino acids. Here immunoSEQ multiplex PCR was the method, and the copy in TCRdb shows in-frame clones only, minus some. This sample carries roughly 110,000 clones, 71% of them seen once, and the ten largest clones take approximately 0.9%. This TCR was recovered from a human donor with acute or convalescent COVID-19. The donor label of this sample is uncertain. The sequencing sample was made of peripheral blood. The V gene is TRBV12-3 or TRBV12-4, the J gene TRBJ1-2; D ambiguous. CDR3 bases: TGTGCCAGCAGTTTAGGCAGAGGTGGCTACACCTTC. Translated: CASSLGRGGYTF.